A selection of T cell receptor beta chains follows, all from one sample in a study of T cell responses to AZD1222 COVID-19 vaccine. Only in-frame clones appear in the TCRdb table, and some are missing; sequencing was by immunoSEQ multiplex PCR. Of roughly 200,000 clones in the sample, around 93% were seen once. The sample here was peripheral blood, taken 28 days after the second dose of the MenACWY control vaccine. Receptors originate from an adult who received the MenACWY meningococcal vaccine as a control. Each CDR3 is given with its conserved first and last residue. The D gene is left open where the match is weak. Clone size appears in some rows only: once, few, many, or a class for an expanded clone.

TRBJ1-2	TRBV29-1	14	.	.	CSVSAGTPNYGYTF	TGCAGCGTTAGCGCCGGGACACCTAACTATGGCTACACCTTC
TRBJ2-3	TRBV15	15	TRBD1	once	CATSTRQGRTDTQYF	TGTGCCACCAGCACTAGACAGGGCCGCACAGATACGCAGTATTTT
TRBJ2-1	TRBV6-2/TRBV6-3	18	TRBD2	once	CASSYGSSGGYLYNEQFF	TGTGCCAGCAGTTATGGTAGTAGCGGGGGATACCTCTACAATGAGCAGTTCTTC
TRBJ1-5	TRBV4-3	15	.	.	CASSQGLNSNQPQHF	TGCGCCAGCAGCCAAGGCCTGAATAGCAATCAGCCCCAGCATTTT
TRBJ1-5	TRBV4-1	15	.	.	CASSQDGRANQPQHF	TGCGCCAGCAGCCAAGACGGCAGGGCCAATCAGCCCCAGCATTTT
TRBJ1-6	TRBV27	15	.	.	CASSFYPILDSPLHF	TGTGCCAGCAGTTTTTACCCCATTTTGGATTCACCCCTCCACTTT
TRBJ2-1	TRBV5-1	12	.	.	CASSVTQDEQFF	TGCGCCAGCAGCGTAACCCAAGATGAGCAGTTCTTC
TRBJ1-2	TRBV5-1	13	.	.	CASSLDPDYGYTF	TGCGCCAGCAGCTTGGATCCGGACTATGGCTACACCTTC
TRBJ1-4	TRBV5-1	14	TRBD1	.	CASSGQGYNEKLFF	TGCGCCAGCAGCGGACAGGGGTATAATGAAAAACTGTTTTTT
TRBJ1-5	TRBV14	14	TRBD1	.	CASSQGGQGGPQHF	TGTGCCAGCAGCCAGGGGGGACAGGGGGGACCCCAGCATTTT
TRBJ1-2	TRBV19	13	.	.	CASTKTGPYGYTF	TGTGCCAGTACGAAAACAGGGCCCTATGGCTACACCTTC
TRBJ1-3	TRBV5-1	17	.	once	CASSRYRTDISGNTIYF	TGCGCCAGCAGCAGATACCGGACAGACATCTCTGGAAACACCATATATTTT
TRBJ1-1	TRBV7-6	13	.	.	CASSLPGQTEAFF	TGTGCCAGCAGCTTACCAGGTCAGACTGAAGCTTTCTTT
TRBJ1-4	TRBV21-1	15	.	.	CASGLGNTGGEKLFF	TGTGCCAGCGGACTAGGGAACACCGGAGGGGAAAAACTGTTTTTT
TRBJ2-7	TRBV11-3	15	.	once	CASSGGPPTHYEQYF	TGTGCCAGCAGCGGCGGGCCTCCCACCCATTACGAGCAGTACTTC